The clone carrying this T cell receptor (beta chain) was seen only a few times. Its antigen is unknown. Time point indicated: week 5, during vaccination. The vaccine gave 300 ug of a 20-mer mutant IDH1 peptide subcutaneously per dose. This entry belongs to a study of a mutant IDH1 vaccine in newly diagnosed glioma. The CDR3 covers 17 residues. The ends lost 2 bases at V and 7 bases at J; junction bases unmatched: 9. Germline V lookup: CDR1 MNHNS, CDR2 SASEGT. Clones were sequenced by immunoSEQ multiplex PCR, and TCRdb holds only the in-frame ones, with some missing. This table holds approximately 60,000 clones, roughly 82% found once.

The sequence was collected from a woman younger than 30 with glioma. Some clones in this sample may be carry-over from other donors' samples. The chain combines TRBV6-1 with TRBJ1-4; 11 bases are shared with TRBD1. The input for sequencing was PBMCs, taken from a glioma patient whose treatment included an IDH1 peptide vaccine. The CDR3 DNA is TGTGCCAGCAGTGAATGGGGTACCGGGACAGGGGGTGAAAAACTGTTTTTT. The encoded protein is CASSEWGTGTGGEKLFF.